The present T cell receptor beta chain was sequenced within a study of blood T cell repertoires in COVID-19. Overall study context: Researchers got acute and convalescent COVID-19 samples from the United States, Italy and Spain. The cDNA or gDNA used as material had been derived from T cells, B-cell-depleted T cells, or PBMCs.

Germline CDR1 reads MDHEN; CDR2 reads SYDVKM. CDR3 length: 16 amino acids. Trimming left V 5 bases short and J 4 bases short, with 19 bases between. Original handling: It was from reference gene primer amplification that nucleated cell counts were estimated. The assay was immunoSEQ multiplex PCR, and TCRdb's table has in-frame clones only and misses some. V and J calls and clone size are as listed in that table; D and trimming were resolved from the DNA. The sample records 390,000 or so clones, 90% being singletons. The sequence derives from a man aged 18 to 29 with active or convalescent COVID-19. What was sequenced was peripheral blood. This chain links TRBV28 with TRBJ2-3, with D perhaps matching TRBD2 (5 bases). CDR3 protein: CASSRPRVGPPDTQYF. As DNA, the CDR3 is TGTGCCAGCAGTCGCCCGCGGGTTGGGCCTCCAGATACGCAGTATTTT.